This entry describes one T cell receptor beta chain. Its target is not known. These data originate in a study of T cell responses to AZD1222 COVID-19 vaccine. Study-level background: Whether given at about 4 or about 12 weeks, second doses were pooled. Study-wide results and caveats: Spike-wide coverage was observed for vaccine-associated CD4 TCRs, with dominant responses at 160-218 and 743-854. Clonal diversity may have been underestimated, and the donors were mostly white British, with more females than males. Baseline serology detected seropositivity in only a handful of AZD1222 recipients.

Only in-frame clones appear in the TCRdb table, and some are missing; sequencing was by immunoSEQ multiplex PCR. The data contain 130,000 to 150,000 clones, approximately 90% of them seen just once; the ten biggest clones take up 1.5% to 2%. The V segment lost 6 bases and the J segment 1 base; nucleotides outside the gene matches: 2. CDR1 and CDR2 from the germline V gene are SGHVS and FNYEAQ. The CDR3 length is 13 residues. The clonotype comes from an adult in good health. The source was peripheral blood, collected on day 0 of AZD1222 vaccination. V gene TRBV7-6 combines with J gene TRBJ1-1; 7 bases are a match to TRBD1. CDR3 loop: CASRRTGNTEAFF. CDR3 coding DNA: TGTGCCAGCAGGCGGACAGGGAACACTGAAGCTTTCTTT.